The entry below gives a single T cell receptor (beta chain) sequence along with its context. The antigen remains undetermined. Trimming pared 2 bases from V and 0 bases from J, leaving 8 bases between. From germline, CDR1 is KGHSH and CDR2 LQKENI. The CDR3 contains 15 residues. This entry is derived from a study of cytomegalovirus exposure and HLA in healthy donors. General study findings and limits: V- and J-gene trimming of TCR beta was linked (in a later analysis) to a missense DCLRE1C variant.

PCR used 60 Vbeta primers and 13 Jbeta primers. This table comes from immunoSEQ multiplex PCR, and its TCRdb copy is limited to in-frame clones, with some not included. The table lists some 200,000 clones, 55% to 75% of them singletons. The clonotype comes from a man aged 35-49 years in good health and CMV-seropositive. Specimen: PBMCs. This rearrangement joins TRBV18 to TRBJ2-1; D remains unclear. The CDR3 DNA follows: TGTGCCAGCTCACCAGGCGGAAGCTCCTACAATGAGCAGTTCTTC. This codes for CASSPGGSSYNEQFF.